The 26 T cell receptor beta chains below were found in one sample sequenced in a study of cytomegalovirus exposure and HLA in healthy donors. The PCR had 60 Vbeta and 13 Jbeta primers. Some clones are missing from TCRdb's copy, which holds only in-frame ones; the method was immunoSEQ multiplex PCR. The sample lists roughly 120,000 clones, around 80% occurring once. The sequenced sample consisted of PBMCs. These receptors came from a man in his forties or fifties in good health and CMV-seronegative.

The chain is built from TRBV19 and TRBJ1-4, with 10 nucleotides matching TRBD1. From germline, CDR1 is LNHDA and CDR2 SQIVND (reference sequence). After removal of 3 bases from V and 8 bases from J, the junction contained 6 bases not matched to a gene. The CDR3 extends over 15 amino acids. CDR3 coding DNA: TGTGCCAGTAGTATGCGGGACAGGGGAGGGGAAAAACTGTTTTTT. Encoded protein: CASSMRDRGGEKLFF.

This chain joins TRBV30 and TRBJ1-5, with 8 bases lining up with TRBD1. V dropped 3 bases and J dropped 6; count of bases not matched to a gene: 7. Germline CDR1 GTSNPN, CDR2 SVGIG (reference sequence). The CDR3 has 14 residues. CDR3 protein: CAWSRTGRPQPQHF. The CDR3 nucleotides read TGTGCCTGGAGCCGGACAGGGCGTCCTCAGCCCCAGCATTTT.

This rearrangement joins TRBV9 to TRBJ1-2; possible D gene TRBD1, 5 bases. There are 13 residues in the CDR3. Germline V gene lookup returns CDR1 SGDLS and CDR2 YYNGEE. Trimming took off 2 bases at V and 4 bases at J, with 9 bases between the two ends. CDR3 sequence reads: CASSVRGGYGYTF. The CDR3 region has the DNA TGTGCCAGCAGCGTTCGGGGGGGCTATGGCTACACCTTC.

The chain links TRBV5-6 to TRBJ2-7; no reliable D call. In germline, CDR1 is SGHDT, CDR2 YYEEEE. The CDR3 is made up of 12 amino acids. V dropped 4 bases and J dropped 3 bases, with 8 bases sitting between them. DNA of the CDR3: TGTGCCAGCAGCGTTCTAAGCTACGAGCAGTACTTC. This encodes CASSVLSYEQYF.

This clone was recorded once. The chain carries TRBV5-1 and TRBJ2-7; TRBD1 agrees at 9 bases. CDR1 is SGHRS and CDR2 is YFSETQ in the germline V gene. V lost 3 bases to trimming and J lost 4 bases; unmatched junction nucleotides: 5. This CDR3 spans 14 amino acids. The CDR3 loop reads CASSSQGQGYEQYF. The DNA of the CDR3 is TGCGCCAGCAGCTCCCAAGGACAGGGGTACGAGCAGTACTTC.

The chain employs TRBV18 and TRBJ2-2; D not certain. Germline values: CDR1 KGHSH, CDR2 LQKENI. This CDR3 contains 15 residues. V dropped 4 bases and J dropped 6 bases, with 15 bases sitting between them. CDR3 region: CASSLNSRDAGELFF. The CDR3 DNA is TGTGCCAGCTCACTGAACAGTCGAGACGCCGGGGAGCTGTTTTTT.

The chain carries TRBV5-1 and TRBJ2-3; TRBD2 matches at 11 bases. Germline-derived CDR1 and CDR2 are SGHRS and YFSETQ. CDR3 length equals 15 residues. The ends lost 3 bases at V and 2 bases at J; junction bases unmatched: 2. Here the CDR3 reads CASSSGLADTDTQYF. The CDR3 DNA reads as TGCGCCAGCAGCTCGGGACTAGCGGACACAGATACGCAGTATTTT.

This clone appeared a few times. The chain carries TRBV9 and TRBJ2-7; D may be TRBD2 (6 bases). This CDR3 is built from 15 residues. V lost 0 bases, J lost 3 bases, and 13 bases lay in between. Germline CDR1 and CDR2: SGDLS and YYNGEE. CDR3: CASSVAGSPLYEQYF. CDR3 sequence (DNA): TGTGCCAGCAGCGTAGCCGGGAGCCCCCTCTACGAGCAGTACTTC.

The chain has TRBV6-5 and TRBJ2-7; D gene uncertain. Germline CDR1 MNHEY, CDR2 SVGAGI. The CDR3 has 14 amino acids. The V end lost 0 bases, the J end lost 0 bases, and 6 bases lay between the germline ends. The CDR3 loop is CASSYSATSYEQYF. CDR3 bases: TGTGCCAGCAGTTACTCGGCCACCTCCTACGAGCAGTACTTC.

This clone was seen a handful of times. The chain is built from TRBV4-3 and TRBJ2-7; D may be TRBD1 (6 bases). Germline CDR1 and CDR2: LGHNA and YSLEER. V was trimmed by 4 bases and J by 5 bases, leaving 12 bases between them. The CDR3 loop spans 13 amino acids. CDR3 region: CASSRSGVHEQYF. For the CDR3, the DNA is TGCGCCAGCAGCCGCTCAGGGGTCCACGAGCAGTACTTC.

The chain employs TRBV6-1 and TRBJ1-5, with 8 nucleotides matching TRBD1. The CDR3 covers 15 residues. The germline V gene encodes CDR1 MNHNS and CDR2 SASEGT. V lost 6 bases and J lost 1; bases outside the gene matches: 5. CDR3 in amino acids: CASRTTGGSNQPQHF. CDR3 bases: TGTGCCAGCAGAACAACAGGGGGAAGCAATCAGCCCCAGCATTTT.

The rearrangement joins TRBV27 to TRBJ2-7; 9 nucleotides match TRBD2. The CDR3 has 16 amino acids. Looked up from germline, CDR1 is MNHEY and CDR2 is SMNVEV (reference sequence). J lost 2 bases, V lost 4 bases, and 9 bases had no gene match. The CDR3 is CASSSVVSSGTYEQYF. CDR3 bases: TGTGCCAGCAGTTCCGTTGTGTCTAGCGGGACCTACGAGCAGTACTTC.

The V gene is TRBV7-9, the J gene TRBJ1-1; the D gene is possibly TRBD1 (6 bases). CDR3 length equals 16 residues. With 7 bases removed from V and 6 bases from J, the gap between germline ends came to 24 bases. Germline V CDR1 and CDR2: SEHNR, FQNEAQ (reference sequence). The CDR3 bases are TGTGCCAGCACCACACTTGGGGGAGGGGGGCTCGCTGAAGCTTTCTTT. Residues: CASTTLGGGGLAEAFF. Supplemented by reference TRBV7-9 and TRBJ1-1, the full variable domain reads DTGVSQNPRHKITKRGQNVTFRCDPISEHNRLYWYRQTLGQGPEFLTYFQNEAQLEKSRLLSDRFSAERPKGSFSTLEIQRTEQGDSAMYLCASTTLGGGGLAEAFFGQGTRLTVV.

V gene TRBV7-9 combines with J gene TRBJ1-4; D perhaps matches TRBD1 (5 bases). The germline V gene has CDR1 SEHNR and CDR2 FQNEAQ (reference sequence). Trimming shortened V by 5 bases and J by 8 bases, and 12 bases separated the two germline ends. The CDR3 has 13 amino acids. The CDR3 region has the DNA TGTGCCAGCAGCGGCGGGGGAAAGGAAAAACTGTTTTTT. This encodes CASSGGGKEKLFF.

The chain recombines TRBV4-1 with TRBJ2-2, with D possibly being TRBD1 (5 bases). The CDR3 extends over 16 amino acids. Germline V gives CDR1 MGHRA, CDR2 YSYEKL. Trimming took 0 bases from V and 3 from J, leaving 11 bases between them. DNA of the CDR3: TGCGCCAGCAGCCAAGATCTCAGGGCAGACACCGGGGAGCTGTTTTTT. Translation: CASSQDLRADTGELFF.

The rearrangement joins TRBV7-2 to TRBJ1-3; TRBD1 agrees at 10 bases. The CDR3 is 19 residues long. The V and J ends lost 0 bases and 2 bases, in that order; junction bases with no gene match: 10. The germline V gene has CDR1 SGHTA and CDR2 FQGNSA. DNA of the CDR3: TGTGCCAGCAGCTTAGCTGTCCTCGGGACAGGGGCGACTGGAAACACCATATATTTT. It yields the protein CASSLAVLGTGATGNTIYF.

The V call is TRBV6-1, the J call TRBJ1-4; 10 bases agree with TRBD1. The V gene's germline CDR1 is MNHNS and CDR2 SASEGT. The V gene end was trimmed by 4 bases and the J gene end by 5 bases; junction bases not matched to a gene: 4. This CDR3 is built from 15 residues. The CDR3 here is CASSGGQGWNEKLFF. The DNA for the CDR3 is TGTGCCAGCAGTGGGGGACAGGGGTGGAATGAAAAACTGTTTTTT.

The V gene is TRBV7-3, the J gene TRBJ2-1; 7 nucleotides match TRBD1. CDR3 length: 14 amino acids. Per the germline V gene, CDR1 is SGHTA and CDR2 is FQGTGA. V shed 5 bases and J 6 bases; nucleotides not matched to a gene: 7. The CDR3: CASSPDRVRNEQFF. In nucleotides, the CDR3 is TGTGCCAGCAGCCCTGACAGGGTCCGCAATGAGCAGTTCTTC.

The gene calls are TRBV2 and TRBJ2-7; 13 bases match TRBD2. With 8 bases clipped from V and 1 base from J, the junction kept 2 bases outside the gene matches. CDR3 length: 14 residues. Germline V gene data show CDR1 as SNHLY and CDR2 as FYNNEI. The CDR3 reads CASGGLAGSYEQYF. CDR3 nucleotides: TGTGCCAGCGGGGGACTAGCGGGATCCTACGAGCAGTACTTC.

The chain carries TRBV7-9 and TRBJ2-1, with 10 bases fitting TRBD2. V shed 5 bases, J shed 7 bases, and the junction held 8 bases outside the gene matches. There are 15 residues in the CDR3. CDR1 and CDR2 from the germline V gene are SEHNR and FQNEAQ (reference sequence). The chain's CDR3 is CASSPAGGARNEQFF. Written as DNA, the CDR3 is TGTGCCAGCAGCCCAGCGGGGGGGGCCAGAAATGAGCAGTTCTTC.

In the case of this clone: A junction end diverges from the germline sequence, so it may reflect a read error. The chain links TRBV4-3 to TRBJ2-2; 7 bases are shared with TRBD2. The germline gives CDR1 LGHNA, CDR2 YSLEER. This CDR3 contains 12 residues. The CDR3 is CGSGARAGELFF. DNA for the CDR3: TGCGGCAGCGGGGCTAGAGCCGGGGAGCTGTTTTTT.

Comments on this clone: One end of the junction does not line up with germline, which may come from a read error. The V call is TRBV4-3, the J call TRBJ1-5; D is possibly TRBD1 (5 bases). Germline loops: CDR1 LGHNA, CDR2 YSLEER. CDR3 size: 16 residues. The CDR3 sequence is CASGQDFQGGLQPQHF. As DNA, the CDR3 is TGCGCCAGCGGCCAAGATTTCCAGGGAGGGCTTCAGCCCCAGCATTTT.

The chain has TRBV28 and TRBJ2-5, with D unresolved. The CDR3 runs 10 residues. The V gene's germline CDR1 is MDHEN and CDR2 SYDVKM. V was shortened by 8 bases and J by 7 bases, with 8 bases between the two germline ends. The CDR3 coding sequence is TGTGCCAGCGGGCCCCGGACCCAGTACTTC. Protein sequence: CASGPRTQYF.

This chain links TRBV28 with TRBJ1-5; TRBD1 aligns across 8 bases. Germline loops: CDR1 MDHEN, CDR2 SYDVKM. CDR3 length: 15 amino acids. The trim removed 3 bases at V and 3 bases at J, leaving 4 bases unmatched. The CDR3 here is CASSFPGQVNQPQHF. The DNA for the CDR3 is TGTGCCAGCAGTTTCCCGGGACAGGTCAATCAGCCCCAGCATTTT.

The chain is built from TRBV27 and TRBJ2-7, with 10 positions matching TRBD1. Germline V CDR1 and CDR2: MNHEY, SMNVEV (reference sequence). This CDR3 has 14 residues. The junction had 4 bases not matched to a gene; V was cut back by 5 bases and J by 3 bases. The CDR3 reads CASSLRTGGYEQYF. Written as DNA, the CDR3 is TGTGCCAGCAGTCTAAGGACAGGGGGCTACGAGCAGTACTTC.

This chain joins TRBV28 and TRBJ1-2; unclear D gene. Germline CDR1 MDHEN, CDR2 SYDVKM. Between the trimmed V and J ends, which lost 2 bases and 4 bases, there was a span of 17 bases. CDR3 length: 16 residues. The CDR3: CASSLGPGEVSYGYTF. The CDR3 DNA reads as TGTGCCAGCAGTTTAGGCCCGGGAGAGGTCTCCTATGGCTACACCTTC.